This T cell receptor beta chain emerged from a study of beta chain features in type 1 diabetes. About the study: All samples together contributed some 100,000,000 sorted cells for examination.

Sorted CD4+ subsets: naive, central memory, regulatory, stem cell-like memory (CD45RO/CCR7/CD25/CD127/CD95/CD27 panel). Sequenced material consisted of expressed TCRB transcripts (all of the isolated RNA was reverse transcribed). Sequencing was performed with immunoSEQ multiplex PCR; in TCRdb, only in-frame clones are kept and a portion is missing. The sample includes 550,000 to 850,000 clones, roughly 13% of them seen just once. Study findings and constraints: Patients and controls would be equally affected if PCR favored shorter templates. Shortening of TCRB CDR3s, moderate but significant, appeared in all four CD4+ subsets of Type 1 diabetes patients. VDJ junctions from patients with type 1 diabetes contained fewer insertions and more deletions.

A few counts support this clone. Its antigen is as yet unknown. V lost 1 base to trimming and J lost 1 base, with 10 bases between them. This CDR3 is 16 amino acids long. From germline, CDR1 is SEHNR and CDR2 FQNEAQ (reference sequence). The sample consisted of naive CD4+ T cells from blood. The clonotype comes from a man between 18 and 35 years old with type 1 diabetes. The genes are TRBV7-9 and TRBJ2-2; perhaps TRBD1 as D (5 bases). For the CDR3, the DNA is TGTGCCAGCAGCTTAGGTCGGCAGGGGAACACCGGGGAGCTGTTTTTT. Translation: CASSLGRQGNTGELFF. Based on the CDR3 plus reference TRBV7-9 and TRBJ2-2, the full variable domain is DTGVSQNPRHKITKRGQNVTFRCDPISEHNRLYWYRQTLGQGPEFLTYFQNEAQLEKSRLLSDRFSAERPKGSFSTLEIQRTEQGDSAMYLCASSLGRQGNTGELFFGEGSRLTVL.